The clone carrying this T cell receptor beta chain was counted many times. Its antigen is still unknown. This CDR3 comprises 11 residues. The record originates from a study of early T cells in non-severe SARS-CoV-2 infection. At the level of the study: Unsorted whole-blood RNA was sequenced in bulk, leaving chains unpaired. Study findings and constraints: Lookups in VDJdb leaned toward anti-spike CD8 responses and missed private and CD4 specificities.

Researchers tagged individual cDNA molecules with unique molecular identifiers. TCRdb reprocessed the 5' RACE reads with MiXCR, giving one entry per CDR3 protein. The table records 55,000 to 75,000 distinct CDR3 sequences, less than 15% of them present only once. The chain carries TRBV3-2 and TRBJ2-3; the D call TRBD2 from the table was never checked on the DNA. TRBV3-2 is classified as a pseudogene. The sequencing sample was made of whole blood. The receptor comes from an adult who was a healthcare worker with PCR-confirmed SARS-CoV-2 infection or an uninfected control (not recorded which). The CDR3 sequence is CASSQERSDSF. In nucleotides, the CDR3 is TGTGCCAGCAGCCAAGAGAGGTCGGACTCTTTT.